This note documents a single T cell receptor beta chain sequence. The data stem from a study of CD8 T cells in Susac syndrome. CD8+ and CD4+ T cells from blood underwent TCR beta sequencing. The multiple sclerosis controls consisted of treatment-naive patients with relapsing-remitting disease, either stable or active. Random hexamers primed reverse transcription of 0.5 to 1 ug RNA. Across 54 Vbeta and 13 Jbeta, immunoSEQ multiplex PCR amplified TCR beta CDR3. TCRdb used MiXCR to reprocess the immunoSEQ multiplex PCR reads, holding one entry per CDR3 protein. The sample has about 140,000 distinct CDR3 sequences; around 95% are singletons. The sequenced sample was CD4+ T cells from PBMCs. The receptor was isolated from a human donor with multiple sclerosis.

CDR3 in amino acids: CASSDLVGRVNTEAFF. The CDR3 DNA reads TGTGCCAGCAGTGATTTAGTTGGACGGGTAAACACTGAAGCTTTCTTT. This chain links TRBV6-1 with TRBJ1-1, with D hard to call. This CDR3 is built from 16 residues. Deletions cut 3 bases from V and 2 bases from J, with 16 bases between. Germline V gene lookup returns CDR1 MNHNS and CDR2 SASEGT.